This T cell receptor (beta chain) was found in a study of vaccination and CD4 T cells after COVID-19. Turning to the study itself: Overlapping peptides covering the spike proteins of SARS-CoV-2, HCoV-NL63, HCoV-OC43 and HCoV-229E were added to stimulate cells.

This clonotype was seen a few times. Its target is unknown. The study, taken as a whole, reports: Of the reactive clones in convalescent patients, a median 86.3% showed up only post-vaccination.

The study sequenced cultured CD4+ T cell DNA using the Oncomine TCR Beta short-read assay. Extraction of genomic DNA was performed on cultured CD4+ T cells. TCRdb fed the PCR reads into MiXCR, producing one record per CDR3 protein. The sample includes 10,000 or so distinct CDR3 sequences, roughly 30% seen only once; the top ten take 10% to 15%. Germline V gives CDR1 MDHEN, CDR2 SYDVKM. J lost 7 bases, V lost 7 bases, and 16 bases had no gene match. The CDR3 loop spans 15 amino acids. The treatment denotes: roughly 11-day PBMC culture with coronavirus spike peptide pools or control peptides (ViraFEST assay). The unexposed donor gave CD4+ T cells before the COVID-19 pandemic (2011-2018). Per well, two million PBMCs were cultured in the presence of around 9.1 IU/ml IL-2 and approximately 10 ug/ml peptide pools. Investigators isolated CD4+ T cells by negative selection after roughly eleven days of culture.

The source is a human donor in good health. Sequenced sample: CD4+ T cells from blood, cultured in vitro. The V call is TRBV28, the J call TRBJ2-7, with 7 bases fitting TRBD2. The CDR3 DNA follows: TGTGCCAGCAAAGGACTAGGCGGACAAAGCCGGGAGCAGTACTTC. Encoded protein: CASKGLGGQSREQYF.